This TCR beta chain was recorded in a study of T cells after yellow fever vaccination. As for the study in general: The fractions with low cell numbers were processed using SMART-Seq v4 Ultra Low Input.

This CDR3 contains 14 residues. From germline, CDR1 is SGHRS and CDR2 YFSETQ. The V gene lost 0 bases and the J gene lost 1 base, with 7 bases spanning the gap. Many counts were recorded for this clonotype. Its antigen is not identified. TCRdb analysed the 5' RACE reads with MiXCR anew, one entry per CDR3 protein. The table lists approximately 110,000 distinct CDR3 sequences, more than 6.5% of them singletons, with around 2.7% in the top ten. Study conclusions and caveats: After the booster, around 95% of CD4 and 88% of CD8 primary-response clones were re-detected.

This clonotype originated in a man aged 18 to 29 who received the YFV17D yellow fever vaccine. Sequences were derived from CD4+ T cells sorted from PBMCs, sampled less than 11 days after the first yellow fever vaccination. The V call is TRBV5-1, the J call TRBJ1-1; no definite D call. CDR3 sequence: CASSLAASNTEAFF. CDR3 nucleotides: TGCGCCAGCAGCTTGGCGGCATCGAACACTGAAGCTTTCTTT.